Listed below are T cell receptor beta chains from one sample, sequenced in a study of cytomegalovirus exposure and HLA in healthy donors. Using immunoSEQ multiplex PCR, the repertoire was profiled, and TCRdb retains in-frame clones only, with some absent. The sample consists of around 130,000 clones, approximately 80% of them appearing once. Sequenced material: PBMCs. The receptors here all came from a man between 18 and 29 years old in good health and CMV-seropositive. CDR3s leave out the opening cysteine and the closing phenylalanine or tryptophan. The order of the fields is V gene, CDR3 length, D gene, J gene, CDR3 protein. The D gene is left open where the match is weak.

>TRBV28|14|TRBD1|TRBJ1-5
ASLQGGHYSNQPQH
>TRBV9|11|NA|TRBJ1-3
ASSDYQGNTIY
>TRBV7-9|13|TRBD2|TRBJ2-3
ASSSSSGRTDTQY
>TRBV27|15|TRBD2|TRBJ2-1
ASKYDGTRRFQNEQF
>TRBV13|11|NA|TRBJ2-5
ASSPGGSYGQY
>TRBV19|14|TRBD1|TRBJ1-1
ASRGQGVPLGTEAF
>TRBV10-3|12|TRBD1|TRBJ2-3
AIRGTGSTDTQY
>TRBV5-6|12|TRBD2|TRBJ2-7
ASSAGTSLHEQY
>TRBV2|12|NA|TRBJ2-5
ASSVLRESKTQY
>TRBV4-1|12|NA|TRBJ1-1
ASSQEQGGAEAF
>TRBV6-5|12|TRBD1|TRBJ2-7
ASSPGTGNHEQY
>TRBV7-9|13|NA|TRBJ1-2
ASSLGRDTNYGYT
>TRBV7-9|15|TRBD2|TRBJ2-1
ASSLPAGGPPYNEQF
>TRBV27|14|TRBD2|TRBJ2-7
ASSPKLAGGRYEQY
>TRBV4-2|14|TRBD2|TRBJ2-7
ASSITTSGNSYEQY
>TRBV28|12|NA|TRBJ2-7
ASSLQRPAYEQY
>TRBV5-1|14|TRBD2|TRBJ2-1
ASSSTGTTSYNEQF
>TRBV5-4|10|NA|TRBJ1-1
ASSPQGRAAF
>TRBV4-1|14|TRBD2|TRBJ2-1
ASSQDQLAGGDEQF
>TRBV6-6|11|NA|TRBJ1-5
ASSREVGQPQH
>TRBV9|14|NA|TRBJ1-1
ASSPPSGTMNTEAF
>TRBV6-5|14|TRBD1|TRBJ1-4
ASSLFGTGVRWKLF
>TRBV4-2|17|TRBD2|TRBJ2-5
ASSPVGLAGEAWGETQY
>TRBV5-8|12|TRBD1|TRBJ1-3
ASSPGQGGNTIY
>TRBV15|17|TRBD2|TRBJ2-1
ATSSLGLAGGSSYNEQF
>TRBV27|11|NA|TRBJ1-4
ASSGREEEKLF
>TRBV5-4|13|NA|TRBJ1-4
ASSLAQSGNEKLF
>TRBV9|12|TRBD1|TRBJ1-3
ASSGQGAGNTIY
>TRBV5-1|10|NA|TRBJ1-1
ASSSEGTEAF
>TRBV7-6|18|TRBD1|TRBJ1-4
ASSSPTGTGGAWVDEKLF
>TRBV19|12|NA|TRBJ2-3
ASSISRGTDTQY